The 32 T cell receptor beta chains below were found in one sample sequenced in a study of blood T cell repertoires in COVID-19. Assay used: immunoSEQ multiplex PCR; TCRdb lists only in-frame clones, some missing. Of under 50,000 clones detected, over 85% appear once; the ten largest clones hold 15% to 20%. The sequenced material came from peripheral blood. The receptors here all came from a man between 65 and 85 years old with active COVID-19.

This clone appeared once. V and J are TRBV24-1 and TRBJ1-2; D gene unclear. Germline V CDR1 and CDR2: KGHDR, SFDVKD. The CDR3 loop spans 14 amino acids. V was pared by 5 bases and J by 4 bases, with 13 bases between. The CDR3 nucleotides read TGTGCCACCAGTGTTGGGCAGCCGCCCTATGGCTACACCTTC. Translation gives CATSVGQPPYGYTF.

The rearrangement uses TRBV30 and TRBJ2-1, with TRBD2 matching over 11 bases. V was clipped by 0 bases and J by 5 bases; unmatched bases: 6. There are 16 residues in the CDR3. Germline CDR1 GTSNPN, CDR2 SVGIG (reference sequence). The CDR3 is CAWSVRLAGINNEQFF. In DNA, the CDR3 is TGTGCCTGGAGTGTACGACTAGCGGGAATCAACAATGAGCAGTTCTTC.

This clone has only one observation. J is TRBJ2-5 and V is TRBV7-9; the D gene is possibly TRBD2 (5 bases). Per germline, CDR1 SEHNR and CDR2 FQNEAQ (reference sequence). Trimming left V 1 base short and J 5 bases short, with 14 bases between. CDR3 length equals 15 residues. The CDR3, as DNA: TGTGCCAGCAGCTTAGATGTGGAGGTGGGGGAGACCCAGTACTTC. This encodes CASSLDVEVGETQYF. Filled out from reference TRBV7-9 and TRBJ2-5, the complete variable domain reads DTGVSQNPRHKITKRGQNVTFRCDPISEHNRLYWYRQTLGQGPEFLTYFQNEAQLEKSRLLSDRFSAERPKGSFSTLEIQRTEQGDSAMYLCASSLDVEVGETQYFGPGTRLLVL.

The V call is TRBV6-6, the J call TRBJ2-1; D may be TRBD2 (5 bases). Trimming removed 5 bases from V and 11 bases from J, with 10 bases in between. Germline loops: CDR1 MNHNY, CDR2 SVGAGI (reference sequence). CDR3 length: 11 residues. The CDR3 sequence is CASSTETKQFF. For the CDR3, the DNA is TGTGCCAGCAGTACCGAGACTAAGCAGTTCTTC.

This clone came up a few times. This chain joins TRBV6-2 or TRBV6-3 and TRBJ2-1; 8 nucleotides match TRBD2. CDR3 size: 14 residues. J gave up 6 bases and V 3 bases, and 4 bases lay outside the gene matches. CDR1 is MNHEY and CDR2 is SVGEGT in the germline V gene. The CDR3 is CASSYPLAVNEQFF. The CDR3, as DNA: TGTGCCAGCAGTTATCCACTAGCGGTCAATGAGCAGTTCTTC.

The chain combines TRBV6-2 or TRBV6-3 with TRBJ2-3, with 10 positions matching TRBD2. V shed 6 bases, J shed 7 bases, and the junction held 10 bases outside the gene matches. Germline CDR1 and CDR2: MNHEY and SVGEGT. This CDR3 is built from 15 residues. The CDR3 nucleotides are TGTGCCAGCAGCCCGCTAGCGGGGGCCAGGTATACGCAGTATTTT. This codes for CASSPLAGARYTQYF.

J is TRBJ2-7 and V is TRBV27; maybe TRBD1 (6 bases). Germline V gene lookup returns CDR1 MNHEY and CDR2 SMNVEV (reference sequence). Trimming removed 6 bases at V and 2 bases at J, with 14 bases between. The CDR3 contains 14 residues. The CDR3 nucleotides are TGTGCCAGCAGATTCTCAGGGGCGACCTACGAGCAGTACTTC. Its protein product is CASRFSGATYEQYF.

The rearrangement uses TRBV18 and TRBJ2-1; possible D gene TRBD2, 5 bases. V was clipped by 1 base and J by 4 bases, with 14 bases between them. CDR3 length: 16 residues. Germline loops: CDR1 KGHSH, CDR2 LQKENI. The CDR3 DNA is TGTGCCAGCTCACCACGAGTAGAGGGAGATTACAATGAGCAGTTCTTC. Protein: CASSPRVEGDYNEQFF.

The V gene is TRBV5-5, the J gene TRBJ2-5; tentative D call: TRBD1 (5 bases). This CDR3 has 15 residues. Trimming took off 1 base at V and 0 bases at J, with 10 bases between the two ends. Germline lookup yields CDR1 SGHKS and CDR2 YYEKEE (reference sequence). The CDR3 bases are TGTGCCAGCAGCTTGACAGGATCACACCAAGAGACCCAGTACTTC. Its protein is CASSLTGSHQETQYF.

The J gene is TRBJ1-6, the V gene TRBV18, with D maybe TRBD1 (6 bases). CDR3 length: 15 amino acids. The germline V gene encodes CDR1 KGHSH and CDR2 LQKENI. The V and J ends lost 6 bases and 7 bases respectively, with 16 bases between them. The CDR3 DNA reads TGTGCCAGCTCCGAGGTGGGGGGGACAAATTCACCCCTCCACTTT. It is translated as CASSEVGGTNSPLHF. The full variable domain, rest sourced from reference TRBV18 and TRBJ1-6, is NAGVMQNPRHLVRRRGQEARLRCSPMKGHSHVYWYRQLPEEGLKFMVYLQKENIIDESGMPKERFSAEFPKEGPSILRIQQVVRGDSAAYFCASSEVGGTNSPLHFGNGTRLTVT.

This chain joins TRBV2 and TRBJ2-7; 16 nucleotides agree with TRBD2. Germline CDR1 SNHLY, CDR2 FYNNEI. CDR3 size: 15 residues. Trimming removed 5 bases from V and 6 bases from J; junction bases left unmatched: 4. CDR3 nucleotide sequence: TGTGCCAGCAGTTCCGGGACTAGCGGGAGGGGCGAGCAGTACTTC. Translation gives CASSSGTSGRGEQYF. The full variable domain, its missing parts supplied by reference TRBV2 and TRBJ2-7, is EPEVTQTPSHQVTQMGQEVILRCVPISNHLYFYWYRQILGQKVEFLVSFYNNEISEKSEIFDDQFSVERPDGSNFTLKIRSTKLEDSAMYFCASSSGTSGRGEQYFGPGTRLTVT.

The chain uses TRBV28 and TRBJ2-1; the D gene is possibly TRBD2 (5 bases). Trimming pared 1 base from V and 9 bases from J, leaving 7 bases between. This CDR3 spans 12 amino acids. The germline V gene has CDR1 MDHEN and CDR2 SYDVKM. CDR3 DNA: TGTGCCAGCAGTTTATTGGGGAGTGAGCAGTTCTTC. Its translation: CASSLLGSEQFF.

V usage is TRBV7-9 and J usage is TRBJ2-7; 9 bases are shared with TRBD1. Trimming cost V 5 bases and J 0 bases; bases outside gene matches: 2. This CDR3 contains 14 residues. CDR1 SEHNR and CDR2 FQNEAQ come from the germline V gene (reference sequence). CDR3 amino acids: CASSRQGGSYEQYF. The CDR3 DNA reads as TGTGCCAGCAGCAGACAGGGGGGCTCCTACGAGCAGTACTTC.

V usage is TRBV9 and J usage is TRBJ2-7; 7 positions match TRBD2. The CDR3 spans 14 residues. The trim removed 0 bases at V and 8 bases at J, leaving 8 bases unmatched. Germline loops: CDR1 SGDLS, CDR2 YYNGEE. The CDR3: CASSVVAGADKQYF. The CDR3 bases are TGTGCCAGCAGCGTAGTTGCGGGAGCGGACAAGCAGTACTTC.

The chain is built from TRBV3-1 (or the pseudogene TRBV3-2) and TRBJ1-4; tentatively, D is TRBD1 (5 bases). Per the germline V gene, CDR1 is LGHDT and CDR2 is YNNKEL (reference sequence). The CDR3 covers 15 residues. V was trimmed by 4 bases and J by 3 bases, leaving 12 bases between them. Here the CDR3 DNA reads TGTGCCAGCAGCCCAGGCGGGGGTGCTAATGAAAAACTGTTTTTT. Translating gives CASSPGGGANEKLFF.

This rearrangement joins TRBV27 to TRBJ2-7; a possible D gene is TRBD1 (5 bases). CDR1 and CDR2 (germline): MNHEY, SMNVEV (reference sequence). The ends were cut back, 4 bases at V and 0 bases at J, with 13 bases in the middle. The CDR3 totals 15 residues. CDR3 region: CASSSVNRPSYEQYF. CDR3 nucleotide sequence: TGTGCCAGCAGTTCCGTCAACAGGCCCTCCTACGAGCAGTACTTC.

The gene calls are TRBV9 and TRBJ1-1; D possibly corresponds to TRBD1 (6 bases). The CDR3 has 14 amino acids. Germline values: CDR1 SGDLS, CDR2 YYNGEE. V lost 3 bases, J lost 2 bases, and 11 bases lay in between. CDR3 DNA sequence: TGTGCCAGCAGCGAGACAGGAGCTAACACTGAAGCTTTCTTT. This encodes CASSETGANTEAFF.

The chain carries TRBV9 and TRBJ1-2; D ambiguous. Per the germline V gene, CDR1 is SGDLS and CDR2 is YYNGEE. The CDR3 contains 13 residues. The V and J ends lost 0 bases and 2 bases respectively, with 5 bases between them. This CDR3 reads CASSVAQNYGYTF. The CDR3 region has the DNA TGTGCCAGCAGCGTAGCCCAGAACTATGGCTACACCTTC.

V gene TRBV3-1 (or the pseudogene TRBV3-2) combines with J gene TRBJ2-1; 13 bases map to TRBD2. Germline-derived CDR1 and CDR2 are LGHDT and YNNKEL (reference sequence). Trimming removed 5 bases from V and 7 bases from J; junction bases left unmatched: 5. This CDR3 is built from 15 residues. This CDR3 reads CASSTSGGAFNEQFF. The CDR3 DNA follows: TGTGCCAGCAGCACTAGCGGGGGGGCCTTTAATGAGCAGTTCTTC.

V and J are TRBV5-1 and TRBJ1-2, with D possibly being TRBD1 (5 bases). The CDR3 sequence is 16 residues long. Trimming removed 5 bases from V and 7 bases from J, with 24 bases in between. Germline values: CDR1 SGHRS, CDR2 YFSETQ. In nucleotides, the CDR3 is TGCGCCAGCAGTCTTTATTGGAGGGGCGCTGGAATTGGCTACACCTTC. Encoded protein: CASSLYWRGAGIGYTF. Supplemented by reference TRBV5-1 and TRBJ1-2, the full variable domain reads KAGVTQTPRYLIKTRGQQVTLSCSPISGHRSVSWYQQTPGQGLQFLFEYFSETQRNKGNFPGRFSGRQFSNSRSEMNVSTLELGDSALYLCASSLYWRGAGIGYTFGSGTRLTVV.

The chain employs TRBV5-6 and TRBJ2-3, with 7 bases matching TRBD1. The CDR3 is made up of 13 amino acids. V lost 2 bases and J lost 7; bases outside the gene matches: 4. Germline CDR1 and CDR2: SGHDT and YYEEEE. In DNA form, the CDR3 reads TGTGCCAGCAGCTTCCGGGACAGACATACGCAGTATTTT. This sequence encodes CASSFRDRHTQYF. Combining the CDR3 with reference TRBV5-6 and TRBJ2-3 gives the whole variable domain DAGVTQSPTHLIKTRGQQVTLRCSPKSGHDTVSWYQQALGQGPQFIFQYYEEEERQRGNFPDRFSGHQFPNYSSELNVNALLLGDSALYLCASSFRDRHTQYFGPGTRLTVL.

This clone was seen only once. The J gene is TRBJ2-7, the V gene TRBV19; TRBD2 matches at 12 bases. The germline gives CDR1 LNHDA, CDR2 SQIVND (reference sequence). This CDR3 has 15 amino acids. Trimming at V came to 4 bases and at J to 2 bases, leaving 3 bases not matched to a gene. The CDR3 DNA is TGTGCCAGTAGTAAGACTAGCGGGGGACCCTACGAGCAGTACTTC. Translated: CASSKTSGGPYEQYF.

CDR3: CASSVRTGTAINTGELFF. CDR3 in DNA: TGTGCCAGCAGCGTGAGAACCGGGACAGCAATTAACACCGGGGAGCTGTTTTTT. V usage is TRBV5-5 and J usage is TRBJ2-2; 7 nucleotides match TRBD1. Trimming cost V 4 bases and J 2 bases; bases outside gene matches: 14. The CDR3 has 18 amino acids. Per the germline V gene, CDR1 is SGHKS and CDR2 is YYEKEE (reference sequence).

This clone showed up just once. V is TRBV13 and J is TRBJ2-3; tentatively, D is TRBD2 (5 bases). The V end was cut by 5 bases, the J end by 11 bases, with 20 bases between. Germline V gives CDR1 PRHDT, CDR2 FYEKMQ (reference sequence). CDR3 length equals 14 residues. The CDR3 DNA sequence: TGTGCCAGCAGCCCCCGGGGTGGTGGAATAGTGCAGTATTTT. Translated: CASSPRGGGIVQYF.

The rearrangement uses TRBV7-9 and TRBJ2-1; D unresolved. V was cut by 0 bases and J by 0 bases, with 12 bases left in between. From germline, CDR1 is SEHNR and CDR2 FQNEAQ (reference sequence). The CDR3 spans 17 residues. The CDR3 bases are TGTGCCAGCAGCTTAGCGAAGTTACAGATCTCCTACAATGAGCAGTTCTTC. Its protein is CASSLAKLQISYNEQFF.

The chain uses TRBV7-2 and TRBJ2-7; 7 bases are shared with TRBD1. Germline V gene lookup returns CDR1 SGHTA and CDR2 FQGNSA. V shed 4 bases, J shed 2 bases, and the junction held 8 bases outside the gene matches. CDR3 length: 15 amino acids. DNA for the CDR3: TGTGCCAGCAGCTCCCCGGGACAGACAGCCTACGAGCAGTACTTC. It yields the protein CASSSPGQTAYEQYF.

This chain uses TRBV7-2 with TRBJ2-3, with D possibly TRBD1 on 5 matching bases. The CDR3 runs 17 residues. Germline V gives CDR1 SGHTA, CDR2 FQGNSA. The germline V and J ends were trimmed by 2 bases and 5 bases, with 20 bases remaining between them. CDR3 residues: CASSLRRVVGVGDTQYF. The CDR3 nucleotides read TGTGCCAGCAGCTTAAGAAGGGTGGTAGGGGTGGGAGATACGCAGTATTTT.

The chain joins TRBV20-1 to TRBJ2-7; D uncertain. Germline V gene sequence: CDR1 DFQATT, CDR2 SNEGSKA (reference sequence). This CDR3 spans 11 amino acids. The ends were cut back, 1 base at V and 6 bases at J, with 7 bases in the middle. CDR3 region: CSARGGPEQYF. The CDR3 nucleotides are TGCAGTGCTAGAGGTGGGCCCGAGCAGTACTTC.

This chain uses TRBV27 with TRBJ2-1; 9 nucleotides line up with TRBD2. CDR3 size: 16 residues. Germline CDR1 is MNHEY and CDR2 is SMNVEV (reference sequence). Trimming at V came to 4 bases and at J to 7 bases, leaving 11 bases not matched to a gene. This chain's CDR3 is CASSSIFSGSGNEQFF. The CDR3, as DNA: TGTGCCAGCAGTTCGATTTTTAGCGGGAGTGGAAATGAGCAGTTCTTC.

The V call is TRBV5-8, the J call TRBJ1-5, with D unclear. The V gene's germline CDR1 is SGHTS and CDR2 YDEGEE. Trimming removed 1 base at V and 0 bases at J, with 8 bases between. CDR3 size: 15 residues. The CDR3 DNA reads TGTGCCAGCAGCTTGTATAGTAGTAGCAATCAGCCCCAGCATTTT. It is translated as CASSLYSSSNQPQHF.

This clone was seen once. This chain uses TRBV25-1 with TRBJ2-5; D perhaps matches TRBD2 (5 bases). Trimming removed 1 base at V and 5 bases at J, with 20 bases between. Germline loops: CDR1 MGHDK, CDR2 SYGVNS. The CDR3 runs 17 residues. CDR3 in DNA: TGTGCCAGCAGTGAATTCTCGGACTCCCTCGGCGGGGAGACCCAGTACTTC. Translating gives CASSEFSDSLGGETQYF.

The chain joins TRBV4-3 to TRBJ1-2; 8 bases fit TRBD1. The CDR3 runs 18 residues. CDR1 and CDR2 from the germline V gene are LGHNA and YSLEER. The junction had 14 bases not matched to a gene; V was cut back by 1 base and J by 4 bases. The CDR3 coding sequence is TGCGCCAGCAGCCAAGTGAATTTAATTACAGGGGGTCGCTATGGCTACACCTTC. The encoded protein is CASSQVNLITGGRYGYTF.